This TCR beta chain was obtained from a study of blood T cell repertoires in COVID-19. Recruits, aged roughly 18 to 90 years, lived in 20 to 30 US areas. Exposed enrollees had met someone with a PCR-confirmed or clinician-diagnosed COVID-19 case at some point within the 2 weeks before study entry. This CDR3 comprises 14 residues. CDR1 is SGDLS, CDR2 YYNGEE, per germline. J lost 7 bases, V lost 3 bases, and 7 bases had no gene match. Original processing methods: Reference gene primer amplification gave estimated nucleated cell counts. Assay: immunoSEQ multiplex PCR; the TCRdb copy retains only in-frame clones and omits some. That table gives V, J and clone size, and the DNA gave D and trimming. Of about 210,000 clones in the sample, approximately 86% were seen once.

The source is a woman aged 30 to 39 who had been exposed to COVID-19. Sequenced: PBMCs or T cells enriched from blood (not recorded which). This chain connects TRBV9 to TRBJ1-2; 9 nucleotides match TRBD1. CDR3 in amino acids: CASSAPGTGFGYTF. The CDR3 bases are TGTGCCAGCAGCGCCCCCGGGACAGGGTTTGGCTACACCTTC.